Here is one T cell receptor beta chain with its context. The junction had 9 bases not matched to a gene; V was cut back by 5 bases and J by 3 bases. In germline, CDR1 is MNHEY, CDR2 SVGEGT. The CDR3 runs 17 residues. The sample originates from a study of blood T cell repertoires in COVID-19. Data came from immunoSEQ multiplex PCR; TCRdb stores just in-frame clones and leaves some out. The data hold roughly 87,000 clones, with roughly 75% observed a single time. Sequenced: peripheral blood. The TCR sequence derives from a woman in her fifties or sixties with acute or convalescent COVID-19. V and J are TRBV6-2 or TRBV6-3 and TRBJ1-5; 11 bases line up with TRBD1. CDR3 in DNA: TGTGCCAGCAGTCGGACAGGGGGCGCACGGGACAATCAGCCCCAGCATTTT. Translation gives CASSRTGGARDNQPQHF.